Listed here are 4 T cell receptor beta chains from one sample, sequenced in a study of T cells in localized non-small cell lung cancer. Using immunoSEQ multiplex PCR, the repertoire was profiled, and TCRdb retains in-frame clones only, with some absent. The data contain roughly 30,000 clones, around 93% of them singletons. Sequencing was performed on PBMCs, taken before any cancer treatment. The receptors were sampled from a man aged 40 to 75 with stage II lung adenocarcinoma.

This rearrangement joins TRBV6-1 to TRBJ2-5; maybe TRBD2 (6 bases). V lost 6 bases and J 4 bases, leaving 9 bases between the germline ends. Germline V lookup: CDR1 MNHNS, CDR2 SASEGT. The CDR3 contains 12 residues. Written as DNA, the CDR3 is TGTGCCAGCAGGCGACTAGGAGAGACCCAGTACTTC. This gives the protein CASRRLGETQYF.

This clone was seen more than once but under ten times. The V gene is TRBV4-3, the J gene TRBJ2-3, with a weak D call TRBD2 (7 bases). Trimming left V 5 bases short and J 0 bases short, with 15 bases between. Looked up from germline, CDR1 is LGHNA and CDR2 is YSLEER. The CDR3 is 16 amino acids. Here the CDR3 reads CASSSGASGSTDTQYF. In nucleotides, the CDR3 is TGCGCCAGCAGCTCGGGGGCTAGCGGAAGCACAGATACGCAGTATTTT.

The V call is TRBV28, the J call TRBJ1-1; D gene uncertain. Trimming removed 2 bases at V and 11 bases at J, with 12 bases between. Germline V gene sequence: CDR1 MDHEN, CDR2 SYDVKM. CDR3 length: 12 residues. CDR3 protein: CASSLVASEAFF. In DNA, the CDR3 is TGTGCCAGCAGTTTAGTGGCTTCGGAGGCTTTCTTT.

The V gene is TRBV28, the J gene TRBJ2-7, with D possibly matching TRBD2 (7 bases). This CDR3 spans 16 amino acids. From germline, CDR1 is MDHEN and CDR2 SYDVKM. Trimming removed 7 bases from V and 7 bases from J, with 26 bases in between. The CDR3 region has the DNA TGTGCCAGCATCAGAGGGGGGGCCTTACCTGCTACGGAGCAGTACTTC. Residues: CASIRGGALPATEQYF.